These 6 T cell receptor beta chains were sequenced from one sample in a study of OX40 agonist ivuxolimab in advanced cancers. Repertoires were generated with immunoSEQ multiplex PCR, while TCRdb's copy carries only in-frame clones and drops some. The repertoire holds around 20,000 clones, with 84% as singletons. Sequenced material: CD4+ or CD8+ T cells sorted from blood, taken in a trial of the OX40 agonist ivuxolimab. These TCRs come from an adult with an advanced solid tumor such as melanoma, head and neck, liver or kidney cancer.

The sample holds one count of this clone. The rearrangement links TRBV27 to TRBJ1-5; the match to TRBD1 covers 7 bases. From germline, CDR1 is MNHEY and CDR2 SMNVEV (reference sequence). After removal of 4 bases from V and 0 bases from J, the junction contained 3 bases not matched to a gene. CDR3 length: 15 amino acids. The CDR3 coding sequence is TGTGCCAGCAGTTCGGGGACAGATAGCAATCAGCCCCAGCATTTT. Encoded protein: CASSSGTDSNQPQHF.

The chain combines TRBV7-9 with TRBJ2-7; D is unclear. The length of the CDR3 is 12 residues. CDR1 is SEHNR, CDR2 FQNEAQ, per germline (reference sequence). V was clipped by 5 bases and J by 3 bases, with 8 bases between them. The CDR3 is CASSLVGYEQYF. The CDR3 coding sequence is TGTGCCAGCAGCCTGGTAGGCTACGAGCAGTACTTC.

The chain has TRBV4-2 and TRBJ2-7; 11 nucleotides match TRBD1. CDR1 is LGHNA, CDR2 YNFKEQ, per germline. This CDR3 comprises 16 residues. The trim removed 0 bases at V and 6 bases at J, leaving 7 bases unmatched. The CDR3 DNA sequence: TGTGCCAGCAGCCAAGATACCGGGACAGGGGGAGGCGAGCAGTACTTC. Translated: CASSQDTGTGGGEQYF.

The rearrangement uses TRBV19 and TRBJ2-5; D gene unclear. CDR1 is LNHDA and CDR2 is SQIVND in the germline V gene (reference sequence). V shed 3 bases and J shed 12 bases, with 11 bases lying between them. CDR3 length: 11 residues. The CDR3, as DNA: TGTGCCAGTAGTATGGGCAGCCAAAAGTACTTC. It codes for CASSMGSQKYF.

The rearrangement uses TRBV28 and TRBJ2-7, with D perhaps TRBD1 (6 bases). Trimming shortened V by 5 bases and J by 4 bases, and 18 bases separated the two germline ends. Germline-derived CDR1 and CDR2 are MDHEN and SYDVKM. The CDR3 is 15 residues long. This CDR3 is CASSPVAGVKYEQYF. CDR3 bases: TGTGCCAGCAGTCCCGTGGCAGGGGTTAAGTACGAGCAGTACTTC.

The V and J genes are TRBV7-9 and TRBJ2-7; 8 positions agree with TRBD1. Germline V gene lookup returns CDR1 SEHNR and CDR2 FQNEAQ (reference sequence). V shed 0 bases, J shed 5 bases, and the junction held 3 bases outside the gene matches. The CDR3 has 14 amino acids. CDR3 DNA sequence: TGTGCCAGCAGCTTAGCCGGACAGGGTCACGAGCAGTACTTC. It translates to CASSLAGQGHEQYF. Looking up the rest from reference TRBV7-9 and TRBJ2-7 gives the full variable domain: DTGVSQNPRHKITKRGQNVTFRCDPISEHNRLYWYRQTLGQGPEFLTYFQNEAQLEKSRLLSDRFSAERPKGSFSTLEIQRTEQGDSAMYLCASSLAGQGHEQYFGPGTRLTVT.